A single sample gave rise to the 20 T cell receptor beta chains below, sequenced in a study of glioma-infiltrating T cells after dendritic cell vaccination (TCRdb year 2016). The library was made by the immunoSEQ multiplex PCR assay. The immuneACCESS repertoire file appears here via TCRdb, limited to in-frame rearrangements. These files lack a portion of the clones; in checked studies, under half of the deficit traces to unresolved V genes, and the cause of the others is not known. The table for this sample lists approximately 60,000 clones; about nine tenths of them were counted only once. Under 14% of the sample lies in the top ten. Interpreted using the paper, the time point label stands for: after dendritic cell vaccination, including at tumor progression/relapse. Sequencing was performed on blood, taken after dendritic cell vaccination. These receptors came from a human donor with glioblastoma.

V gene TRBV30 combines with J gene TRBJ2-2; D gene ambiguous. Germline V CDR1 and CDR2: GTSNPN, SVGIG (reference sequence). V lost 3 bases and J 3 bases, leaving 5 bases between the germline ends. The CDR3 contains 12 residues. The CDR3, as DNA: TGTGCCTGGAGCCCAGACACCGGGGAGCTGTTTTTT. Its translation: CAWSPDTGELFF. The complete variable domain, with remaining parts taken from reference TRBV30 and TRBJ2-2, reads SQTIHQWPATLVQPVGSPLSLECTVEGTSNPNLYWYRQAAGRGLQLLFYSVGIGQISSEVPQNLSASRPQDRQFILSSKKLLLSDSGFYLCAWSPDTGELFFGEGSRLTVL.

The CDR3 nucleotides are TGTGCCAGCAGTAAGGACAGGGATCTCTATGGCTACACCTTC. Protein product: CASSKDRDLYGYTF. The chain carries TRBV6-5 and TRBJ1-2; TRBD1 matches at 8 bases. Germline loops: CDR1 MNHEY, CDR2 SVGAGI. V was clipped by 5 bases and J by 4 bases; unmatched bases: 6. The CDR3 sequence is 14 residues long.

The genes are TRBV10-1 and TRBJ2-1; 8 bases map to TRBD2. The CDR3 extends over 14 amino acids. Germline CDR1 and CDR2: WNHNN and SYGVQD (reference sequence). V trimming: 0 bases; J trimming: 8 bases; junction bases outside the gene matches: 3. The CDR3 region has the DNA TGCGCCAGCAGTGAGTCGACGACTAGCGATGAGCAGTTCTTC. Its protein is CASSESTTSDEQFF.

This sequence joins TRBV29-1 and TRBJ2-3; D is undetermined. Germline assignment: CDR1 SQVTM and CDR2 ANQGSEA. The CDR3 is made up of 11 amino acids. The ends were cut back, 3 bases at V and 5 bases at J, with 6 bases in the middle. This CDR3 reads CSVDWLDTQYF. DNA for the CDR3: TGCAGCGTTGATTGGCTAGATACGCAGTATTTT.

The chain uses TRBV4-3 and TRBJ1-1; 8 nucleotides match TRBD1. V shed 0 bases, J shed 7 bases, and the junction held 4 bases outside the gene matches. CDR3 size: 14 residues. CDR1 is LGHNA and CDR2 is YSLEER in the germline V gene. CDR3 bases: TGCGCCAGCAGCCAAGAGACAGGGGCTGGTGAAGCTTTCTTT. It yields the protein CASSQETGAGEAFF.

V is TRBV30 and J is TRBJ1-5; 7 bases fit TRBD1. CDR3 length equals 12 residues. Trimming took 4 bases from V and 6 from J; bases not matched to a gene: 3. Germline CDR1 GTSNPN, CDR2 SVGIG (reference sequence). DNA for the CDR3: TGTGCCTGGACGCCAGGGGGTCAGCCCCAGCATTTT. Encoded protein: CAWTPGGQPQHF.

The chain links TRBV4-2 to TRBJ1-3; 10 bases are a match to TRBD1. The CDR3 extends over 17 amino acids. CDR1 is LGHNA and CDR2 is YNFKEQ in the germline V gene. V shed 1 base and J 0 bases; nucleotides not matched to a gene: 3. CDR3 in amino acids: CASSQGRDRGSGNTIYF. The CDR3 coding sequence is TGTGCCAGCAGCCAAGGCCGGGACAGGGGCTCTGGAAACACCATATATTTT.

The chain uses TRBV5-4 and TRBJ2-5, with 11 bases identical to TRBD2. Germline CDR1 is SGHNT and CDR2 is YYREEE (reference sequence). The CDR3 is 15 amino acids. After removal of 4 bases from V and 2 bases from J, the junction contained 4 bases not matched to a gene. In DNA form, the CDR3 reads TGTGCCAGCAGCGTCCCTAGCGGGGGGCAAGAGACCCAGTACTTC. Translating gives CASSVPSGGQETQYF.

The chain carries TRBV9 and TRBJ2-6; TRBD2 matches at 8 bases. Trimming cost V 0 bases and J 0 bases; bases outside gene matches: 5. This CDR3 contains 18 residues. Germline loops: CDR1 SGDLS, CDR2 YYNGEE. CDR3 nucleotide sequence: TGTGCCAGCAGCGTAGGGACTAGCAGTTACTCTGGGGCCAACGTCCTGACTTTC. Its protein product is CASSVGTSSYSGANVLTF.

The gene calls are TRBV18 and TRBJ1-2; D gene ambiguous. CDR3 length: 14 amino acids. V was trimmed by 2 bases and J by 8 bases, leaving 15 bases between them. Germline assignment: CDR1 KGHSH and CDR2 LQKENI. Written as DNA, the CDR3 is TGTGCCAGCTCACCAGAGGGAATATTCGGCGGCTACACCTTC. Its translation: CASSPEGIFGGYTF.

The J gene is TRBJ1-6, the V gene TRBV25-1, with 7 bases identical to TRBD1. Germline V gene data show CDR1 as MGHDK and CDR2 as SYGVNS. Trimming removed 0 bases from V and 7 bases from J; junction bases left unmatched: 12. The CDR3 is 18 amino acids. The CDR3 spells CASSEYEGIQGRNSPLHF. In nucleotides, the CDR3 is TGTGCCAGCAGTGAATATGAGGGGATACAGGGGAGGAATTCACCCCTCCACTTT.

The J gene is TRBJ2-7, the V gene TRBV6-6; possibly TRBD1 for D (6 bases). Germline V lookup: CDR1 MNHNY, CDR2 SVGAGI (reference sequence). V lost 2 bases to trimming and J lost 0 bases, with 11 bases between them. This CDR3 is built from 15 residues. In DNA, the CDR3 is TGTGCCAGCAGTTACCACACAGGGATCTCCTACGAGCAGTACTTC. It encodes CASSYHTGISYEQYF.

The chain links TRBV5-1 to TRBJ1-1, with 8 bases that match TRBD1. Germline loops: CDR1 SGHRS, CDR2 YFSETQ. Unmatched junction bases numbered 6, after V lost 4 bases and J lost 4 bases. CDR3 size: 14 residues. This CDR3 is CASSGQGFGTEAFF. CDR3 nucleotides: TGCGCCAGCAGCGGACAGGGATTCGGCACTGAAGCTTTCTTT.

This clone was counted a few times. The CDR3 sequence: CASSLERGSNQPQHF. The CDR3 coding sequence is TGTGCCAGCAGTTTGGAGAGGGGGAGCAATCAGCCCCAGCATTTT. The chain has TRBV6-5 and TRBJ1-5, with TRBD1 as a possible D gene (6 bases). The germline V gene has CDR1 MNHEY and CDR2 SVGAGI. This CDR3 has 15 residues. Trimming removed 4 bases from V and 1 base from J, with 11 bases in between.

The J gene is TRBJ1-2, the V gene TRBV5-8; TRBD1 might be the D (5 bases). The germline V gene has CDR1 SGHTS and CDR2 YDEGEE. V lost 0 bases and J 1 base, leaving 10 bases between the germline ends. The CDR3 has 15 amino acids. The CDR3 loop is CASSLGQRVNYGYTF. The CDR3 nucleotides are TGTGCCAGCAGCTTGGGACAGCGGGTTAACTATGGCTACACCTTC.

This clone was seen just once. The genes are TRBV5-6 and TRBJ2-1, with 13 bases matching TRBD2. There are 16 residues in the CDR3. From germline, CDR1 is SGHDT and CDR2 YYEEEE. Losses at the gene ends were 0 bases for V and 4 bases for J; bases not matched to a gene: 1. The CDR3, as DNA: TGTGCCAGCAGCTTGGGACTAGCGGGGGGTTACAATGAGCAGTTCTTC. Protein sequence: CASSLGLAGGYNEQFF.

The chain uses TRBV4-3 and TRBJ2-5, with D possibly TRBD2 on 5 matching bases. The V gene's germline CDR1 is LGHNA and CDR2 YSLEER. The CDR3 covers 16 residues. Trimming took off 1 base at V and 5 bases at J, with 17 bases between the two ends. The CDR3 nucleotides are TGCGCCAGCAGCCAAGGGCAAAGAGGAGGTTCGGAGACCCAGTACTTC. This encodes CASSQGQRGGSETQYF.

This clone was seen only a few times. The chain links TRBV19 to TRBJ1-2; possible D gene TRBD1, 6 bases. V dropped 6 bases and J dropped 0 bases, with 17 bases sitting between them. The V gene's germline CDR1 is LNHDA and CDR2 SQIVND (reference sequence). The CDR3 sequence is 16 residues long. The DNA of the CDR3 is TGTGCCAGTAGGAGGGATGGACAGACTTCTAACTATGGCTACACCTTC. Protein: CASRRDGQTSNYGYTF.

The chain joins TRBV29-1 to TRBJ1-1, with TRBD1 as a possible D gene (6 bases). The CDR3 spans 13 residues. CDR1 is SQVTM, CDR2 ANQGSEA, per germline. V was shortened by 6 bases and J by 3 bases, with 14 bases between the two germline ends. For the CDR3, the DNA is TGCAGCGTCCCGAGGGGGGGAGACACTGAAGCTTTCTTT. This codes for CSVPRGGDTEAFF.

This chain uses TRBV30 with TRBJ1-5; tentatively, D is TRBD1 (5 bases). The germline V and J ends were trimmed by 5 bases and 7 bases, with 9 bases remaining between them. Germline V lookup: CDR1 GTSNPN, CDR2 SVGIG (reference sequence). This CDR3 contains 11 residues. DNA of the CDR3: TGTGCCTGGGGGGAGGGGCAGCCCCAGCATTTT. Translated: CAWGEGQPQHF.